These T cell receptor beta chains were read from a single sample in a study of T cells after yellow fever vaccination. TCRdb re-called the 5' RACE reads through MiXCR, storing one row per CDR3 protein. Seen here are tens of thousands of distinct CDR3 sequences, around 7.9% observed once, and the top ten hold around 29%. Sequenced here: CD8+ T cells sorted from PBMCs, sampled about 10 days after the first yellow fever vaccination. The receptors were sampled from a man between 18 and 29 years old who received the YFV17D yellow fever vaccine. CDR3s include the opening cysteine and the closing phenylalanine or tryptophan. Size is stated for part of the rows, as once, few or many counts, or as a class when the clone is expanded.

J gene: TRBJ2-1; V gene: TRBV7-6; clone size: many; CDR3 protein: CATGGFSYNEQFF
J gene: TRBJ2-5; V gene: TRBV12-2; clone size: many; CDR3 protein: CASRFIGEETQYF
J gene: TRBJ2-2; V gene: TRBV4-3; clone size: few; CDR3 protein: CASSQPNSGRVGTGELFF
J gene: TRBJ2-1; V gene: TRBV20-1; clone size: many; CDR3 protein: CSASVGTAFNEQFF
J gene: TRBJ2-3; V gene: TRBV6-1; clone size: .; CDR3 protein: CASSPGTPDPKNTQYF
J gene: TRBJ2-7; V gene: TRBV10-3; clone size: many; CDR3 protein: CAIRGIDGYEQYF
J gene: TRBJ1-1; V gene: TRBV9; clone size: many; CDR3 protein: CASSVEGTGNTEAFF
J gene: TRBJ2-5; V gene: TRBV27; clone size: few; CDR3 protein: CASSLSGQGARTQYF
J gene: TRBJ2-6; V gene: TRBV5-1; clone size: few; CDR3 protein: CASSLDGLGANVLTF
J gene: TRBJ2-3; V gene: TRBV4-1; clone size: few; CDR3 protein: CASSQETGPGDTQYF
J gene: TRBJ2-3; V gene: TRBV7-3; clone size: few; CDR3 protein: CASSPQTSGGADTQYF
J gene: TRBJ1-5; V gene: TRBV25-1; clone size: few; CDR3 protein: CASSSPNSNQPQHF
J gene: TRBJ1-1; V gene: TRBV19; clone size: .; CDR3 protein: CASKVNTEAFF
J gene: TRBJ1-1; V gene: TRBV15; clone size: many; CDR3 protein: CATSSNKGAEAFF
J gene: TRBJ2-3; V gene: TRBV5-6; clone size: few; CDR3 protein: CASSVTIMARFPESTDTQYF
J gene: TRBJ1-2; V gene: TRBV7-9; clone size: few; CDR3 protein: CASSSSGRPRDYGYTF
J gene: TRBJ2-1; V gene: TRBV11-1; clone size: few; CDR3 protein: CASSSRGGGYNEQFF
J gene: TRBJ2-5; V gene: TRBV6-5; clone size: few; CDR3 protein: CASSSSGGIQETQYF
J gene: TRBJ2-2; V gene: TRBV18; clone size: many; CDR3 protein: CASSPLRVVGELFF
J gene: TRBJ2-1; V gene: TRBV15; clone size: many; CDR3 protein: CATSRGTSGGYNEQFF
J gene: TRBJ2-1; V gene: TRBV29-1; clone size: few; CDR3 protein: CSVPGTIPYNEQFF
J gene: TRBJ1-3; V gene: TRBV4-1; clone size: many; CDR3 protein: CASSQAGFGNTIYF
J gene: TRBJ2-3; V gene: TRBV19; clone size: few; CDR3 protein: CASSNPGDTGTDTQYF
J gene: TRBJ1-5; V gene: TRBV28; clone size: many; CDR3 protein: CASSFTLGGNSNQPQHF
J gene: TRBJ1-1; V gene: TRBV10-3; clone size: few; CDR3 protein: CAISDGQNTEAFF
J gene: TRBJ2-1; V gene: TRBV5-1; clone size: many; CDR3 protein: CASSLVLGERNEQFF
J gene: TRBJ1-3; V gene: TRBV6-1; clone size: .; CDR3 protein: CASRFQGSGNTIYF
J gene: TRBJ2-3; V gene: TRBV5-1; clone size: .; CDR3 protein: CASSSVIDRVADTQYF
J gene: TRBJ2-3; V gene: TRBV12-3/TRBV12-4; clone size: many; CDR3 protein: CASSFSEGLSDTQYF
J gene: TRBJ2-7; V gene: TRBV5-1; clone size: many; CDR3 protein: CASSLAPGLGFSYEQYF
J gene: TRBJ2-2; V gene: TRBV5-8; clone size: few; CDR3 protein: CASSWDGTGGAGGELFF
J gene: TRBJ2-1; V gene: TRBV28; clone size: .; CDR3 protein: CASSSNGYPAYNEQFF
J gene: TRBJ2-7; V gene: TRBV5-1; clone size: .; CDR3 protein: CASSLVLGTGTYEQYF
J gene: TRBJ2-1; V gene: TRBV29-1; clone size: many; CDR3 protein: CSVEAGGTGGFSSYNEQFF
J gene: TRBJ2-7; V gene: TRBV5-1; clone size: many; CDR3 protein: CASSLESGTSGFSYEQYF
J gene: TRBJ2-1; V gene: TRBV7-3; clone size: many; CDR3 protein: CASSPGYSSYNEQFF
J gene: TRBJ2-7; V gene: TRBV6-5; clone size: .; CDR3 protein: CASSYLGTRSYEQYF
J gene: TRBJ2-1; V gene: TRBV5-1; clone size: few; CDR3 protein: CASSTGGGNEQFF
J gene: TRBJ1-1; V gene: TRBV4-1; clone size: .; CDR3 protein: CASSPQNRDAEAFF
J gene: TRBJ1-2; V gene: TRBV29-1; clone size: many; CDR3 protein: CSVEIGWYGYTF
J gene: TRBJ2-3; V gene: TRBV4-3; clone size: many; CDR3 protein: CASSQRDRELTDTQYF
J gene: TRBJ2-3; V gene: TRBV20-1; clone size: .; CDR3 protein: CSAKSLLAGEADTQYF
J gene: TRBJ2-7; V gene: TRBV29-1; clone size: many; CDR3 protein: CSVAGTGSEQYF
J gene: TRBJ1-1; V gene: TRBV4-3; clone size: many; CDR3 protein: CASSQDSAGRGAEAFF
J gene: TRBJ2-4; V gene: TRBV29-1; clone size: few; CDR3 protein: CSVEDQGAVQYF
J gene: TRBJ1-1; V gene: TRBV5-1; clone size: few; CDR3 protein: CASSSLGTGGTEAFF
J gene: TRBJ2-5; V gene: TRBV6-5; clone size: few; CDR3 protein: CASGGGVWETQYF
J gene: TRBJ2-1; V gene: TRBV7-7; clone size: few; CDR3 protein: CASSRLAGNEQFF
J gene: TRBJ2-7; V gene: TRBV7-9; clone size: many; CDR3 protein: CASSLNGGRRSSYEQYF
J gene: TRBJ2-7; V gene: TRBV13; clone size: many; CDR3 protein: CASSSSGTGSNEQYF
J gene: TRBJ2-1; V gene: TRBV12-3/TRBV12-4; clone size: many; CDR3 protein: CASSLAVVEQFF
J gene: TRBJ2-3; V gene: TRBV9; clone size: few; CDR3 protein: CASSANTGTSFTDTQYF